The present T cell receptor beta chain was sequenced within a study of T cell changes during pregnancy in multiple sclerosis. Here immunoSEQ multiplex PCR was the method, and the copy in TCRdb shows in-frame clones only, minus some. The table has 30,000 to 35,000 clones, 87% seen once. This sequence was found in a female donor with multiple sclerosis, enrolled in a pregnancy study. This sample comprised CD8+ T cells from peripheral blood mononuclear cells, obtained in the first trimester of pregnancy.

CDR3 coding DNA: TGTGCCAGCAGCTTTGGTCCCGGGACAGGGGCCGGGGCCAACGTCCTGACTTTC. Amino acids: CASSFGPGTGAGANVLTF. V usage is TRBV7-9 and J usage is TRBJ2-6, with TRBD1 matching 10 bases. The CDR3 is 18 amino acids. V gave up 3 bases and J gave up 4 bases; unmatched junction bases: 9. Germline V lookup: CDR1 SEHNR, CDR2 FQNEAQ (reference sequence).